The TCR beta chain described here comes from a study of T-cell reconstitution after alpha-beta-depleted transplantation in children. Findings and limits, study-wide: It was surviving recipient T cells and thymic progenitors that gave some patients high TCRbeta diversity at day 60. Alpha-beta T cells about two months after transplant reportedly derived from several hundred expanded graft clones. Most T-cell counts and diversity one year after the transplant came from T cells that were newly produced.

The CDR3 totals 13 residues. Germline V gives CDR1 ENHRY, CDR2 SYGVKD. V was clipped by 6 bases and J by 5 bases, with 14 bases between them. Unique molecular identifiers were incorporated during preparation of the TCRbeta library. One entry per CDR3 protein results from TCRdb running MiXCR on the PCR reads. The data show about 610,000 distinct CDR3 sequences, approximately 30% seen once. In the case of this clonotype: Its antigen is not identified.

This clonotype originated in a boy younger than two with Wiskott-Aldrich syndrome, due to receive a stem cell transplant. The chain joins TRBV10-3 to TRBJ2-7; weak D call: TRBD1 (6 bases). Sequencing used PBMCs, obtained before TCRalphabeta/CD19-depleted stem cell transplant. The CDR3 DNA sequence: TGTGCCATCAGACAACAGGGCCTCGACGAGCAGTACTTC. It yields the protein CAIRQQGLDEQYF.